This T cell receptor (beta chain) was sequenced for a study of sequential checkpoint blockade in melanoma. Study-wide background: Arm A got nivolumab then ipilimumab; arm B the reverse, 1:1. Each arm's sequence ended with maintenance nivolumab.

Documented treatment: randomized to nivolumab then ipilimumab (arm A) or the reverse (arm B). DNA-damaging chemotherapy had not been given to any patient beforehand. Sorted cells were live CD3+CD8+, lacking CD19 and CD56, from PBMCs. V shed 3 bases and J shed 3 bases, with 12 bases lying between them. This CDR3 region has 13 residues. The germline CDR1 and CDR2 sequences are SQVTM and ANQGSEA. Measured with immunoSEQ multiplex PCR; TCRdb has only the in-frame clones, and not every one. The sample records about 5,300 clones, around 73% being singletons. The sequence came from a human donor with melanoma. This chain uses TRBV29-1 with TRBJ2-7; TRBD2 might be the D (6 bases). The starting material was CD8+ T cells sorted from blood (inferred from file names), obtained from a patient given nivolumab and ipilimumab in sequence. The CDR3 region has the DNA TGCAGCGTTGAGGGTGGGGACTTCTACGAGCAGTACTTC. Translating gives CSVEGGDFYEQYF.